Listed below are T cell receptor beta chains from one sample, sequenced in a study of T-cell memory formation after mild COVID-19. MiXCR was run by TCRdb on the 5' RACE reads, yielding one entry per CDR3 protein. The sample consists of about 200,000 distinct CDR3 sequences, 9.5% of them appearing once. Source material: PBMCs or a T cell subset sorted from them (not recorded which). The receptor set was obtained from a man aged 18 to 30 who had mild COVID-19 (a few samples of this study predate the infection). Cell type and time point are not known. CDR3s include the opening cysteine and the closing phenylalanine or tryptophan.

v_gene	j_gene	len	CDR3aa
TRBV5-1	TRBJ2-3	13	CASNRGAGDTQYF
TRBV7-2	TRBJ2-3	18	CASRPGTSGGDPTDTQYF
TRBV5-1	TRBJ1-2	13	CASSQGAGNGYTF
TRBV28	TRBJ2-4	13	CASSTGQRDIQYF
TRBV7-9	TRBJ1-3	14	CASSLGDMGNTIYF
TRBV6-5	TRBJ2-3	13	CASSYPAADTQYF
TRBV24-1	TRBJ2-3	15	CATSAGQTSTDTQYF
TRBV6-1	TRBJ2-5	13	CASGGRYQETQYF
TRBV4-3	TRBJ2-1	14	CASGASGGGNEQFF
TRBV5-1	TRBJ2-2	16	CASSASGPPNTGELFF
TRBV15	TRBJ1-5	15	CATSRDIGVNQPQHF
TRBV4-1	TRBJ2-4	19	CASSQSLGQILLAKNIQYF
TRBV12-3/TRBV12-4	TRBJ2-2	15	CASSPSGGNTVELFF
TRBV5-1	TRBJ1-1	15	CASSLGFVVNTEAFF
TRBV6-2/TRBV6-3	TRBJ1-1	13	CASSYEPNTEAFF
TRBV29-1	TRBJ2-7	12	CSVGRESGEQYF
TRBV12-3/TRBV12-4	TRBJ2-7	15	CASSPPGGPPYEQYF
TRBV5-6	TRBJ1-1	16	CASSLEGQGGNTEAFF